Ten or more counts support the clone carrying this T cell receptor (beta chain). As yet, its antigen is unknown. The V gene lost 4 bases and the J gene lost 7 bases, with 17 bases spanning the gap. CDR3 length equals 15 residues. The germline CDR1 and CDR2 sequences are MNHEY and SVGEGT. The source of the sample is a study of T cells after yellow fever vaccination. TCRdb recomputed calls from the 5' RACE reads with MiXCR, one row per CDR3 protein. The data show about 340,000 distinct CDR3 sequences, with 12% seen just once and approximately 3.4% held by the top ten. Study-wide points: Post-booster reappearance was seen for most primary-vaccination clones (roughly 96% CD4, 88% CD8).

The sequencing used CD4+ T cells sorted from PBMCs, collected 15 days after the yellow fever booster vaccination. The sequence was collected from a man aged 18 to 30 who received the YFV17D yellow fever vaccine. The chain uses TRBV6-2 or TRBV6-3 and TRBJ2-4; D possibly uses TRBD1 or TRBD2 (5 bases each). CDR3 in DNA: TGTGCCAGCAGTTTCAATCGGGCAGAGGGGAACATTCAGTACTTC. It is translated as CASSFNRAEGNIQYF.